One and the same sample provided the 17 T cell receptor beta chains below, sequenced in a study of cytomegalovirus exposure and HLA in healthy donors. With 60 Vbeta and 13 Jbeta primers, the PCR was carried out. TCRdb's table, derived via immunoSEQ multiplex PCR, lists solely in-frame clones and lacks some. The repertoire holds more than 100,000 clones, about four fifths seen once, with 8.8% in the top ten. The specimen sequenced was PBMCs. All receptors derive from a female donor in good health and CMV-seropositive.

This chain uses TRBV7-9 with TRBJ2-7, with TRBD2 as a possible D gene (6 bases). The CDR3 consists of 14 residues. CDR1 and CDR2 (germline): SEHNR, FQNEAQ (reference sequence). V dropped 5 bases and J dropped 3 bases, with 14 bases sitting between them. In DNA form, the CDR3 reads TGTGCCAGCAGCCCCCTGACTAGTTTCTACGAGCAGTACTTC. This translates into CASSPLTSFYEQYF. Combining the CDR3 with reference TRBV7-9 and TRBJ2-7 gives the whole variable domain DTGVSQNPRHKITKRGQNVTFRCDPISEHNRLYWYRQTLGQGPEFLTYFQNEAQLEKSRLLSDRFSAERPKGSFSTLEIQRTEQGDSAMYLCASSPLTSFYEQYFGPGTRLTVT.

The CDR3 DNA is TGTGCCAGCAGCTTAGAATCGGGTGGTGGCGCTGGCCATGGCTACACCTTC. The encoded protein is CASSLESGGGAGHGYTF. The chain uses TRBV11-1 and TRBJ1-2; D gene uncertain. Germline lookup yields CDR1 SGHAT and CDR2 FQDESV (reference sequence). This CDR3 is 17 amino acids long. V lost 1 base and J 6 bases, leaving 21 bases between the germline ends.

V is TRBV6-1 and J is TRBJ1-5; D not certain. CDR3 length equals 14 residues. The germline V gene has CDR1 MNHNS and CDR2 SASEGT. Deletions cut 0 bases from V and 4 bases from J, with 7 bases between. The CDR3 coding sequence is TGTGCCAGCAGTGAAGCCCCTTATAATCAGCCCCAGCATTTT. Translation: CASSEAPYNQPQHF.

V and J are TRBV6-1 and TRBJ2-2; a weak D match, TRBD1 (6 bases). V lost 6 bases, J lost 5 bases, and 10 bases lay in between. CDR1 MNHNS and CDR2 SASEGT come from the germline V gene. CDR3 length: 13 residues. The CDR3 nucleotides are TGTGCCAGCAGGTCACAGGGAACCGGGGAGCTGTTTTTT. Translation gives CASRSQGTGELFF.

This rearrangement joins TRBV5-1 to TRBJ2-7, with D possibly matching TRBD2 (6 bases). CDR1 and CDR2 from the germline V gene are SGHRS and YFSETQ. Deletions cut 0 bases from V and 6 bases from J, with 13 bases between. This CDR3 has 14 residues. For the CDR3, the DNA is TGCGCCAGCAGCTTGGTACGGGAGACGGGCGAGCAGTACTTC. Amino acids: CASSLVRETGEQYF.

This chain joins TRBV2 and TRBJ1-5; 7 bases align to TRBD1. The germline CDR1 and CDR2 sequences are SNHLY and FYNNEI. CDR3 length: 14 amino acids. V trimming: 7 bases; J trimming: 2 bases; junction bases outside the gene matches: 5. The CDR3 is CASTNTGGNQPQHF. The CDR3 bases are TGTGCCAGCACTAACACAGGGGGCAATCAGCCCCAGCATTTT.

This chain connects TRBV5-6 to TRBJ1-5; no clear D. The V gene lost 0 bases and the J gene lost 4 bases, with 11 bases spanning the gap. The CDR3 contains 15 residues. Looked up from germline, CDR1 is SGHDT and CDR2 is YYEEEE. The CDR3 loop is CASSLGWTGNQPQHF. CDR3 in DNA: TGTGCCAGCAGCTTGGGATGGACTGGGAATCAGCCCCAGCATTTT.

The chain is built from TRBV6-6 and TRBJ1-3; D may be TRBD1 (6 bases). The CDR3 contains 15 residues. V lost 2 bases to trimming and J lost 2 bases, with 10 bases between them. Germline lookup yields CDR1 MNHNY and CDR2 SVGAGI (reference sequence). The chain's CDR3 is CASSYAGQTGNTIYF. CDR3 coding DNA: TGTGCCAGCAGTTACGCCGGACAGACTGGAAACACCATATATTTT.

This clone was counted between two and nine times. The chain recombines TRBV5-1 with TRBJ1-6; 8 positions match TRBD1. This CDR3 spans 16 amino acids. Germline V CDR1 and CDR2: SGHRS, YFSETQ. V shed 3 bases and J 7 bases; nucleotides not matched to a gene: 9. Here the CDR3 DNA reads TGCGCCAGCAGCTCGATATTAACAGGGGGGAATTCACCCCTCCACTTT. It specifies CASSSILTGGNSPLHF. The full variable domain, in which reference TRBV5-1 and TRBJ1-6 provide the parts outside the CDR3, is KAGVTQTPRYLIKTRGQQVTLSCSPISGHRSVSWYQQTPGQGLQFLFEYFSETQRNKGNFPGRFSGRQFSNSRSEMNVSTLELGDSALYLCASSSILTGGNSPLHFGNGTRLTVT.

The V and J genes are TRBV7-2 and TRBJ2-1; the match to TRBD2 covers 9 bases. The V gene's germline CDR1 is SGHTA and CDR2 FQGNSA. V was clipped by 7 bases and J by 4 bases; unmatched bases: 11. There are 16 residues in the CDR3. CDR3 amino acids: CASIPRRAGGYNEQFF. DNA for the CDR3: TGTGCCAGCATCCCTAGGCGAGCGGGGGGATACAATGAGCAGTTCTTC.

Of note for this clone: This sample also contains other DNA sequences that code for the same CDR3. This chain uses TRBV19 with TRBJ2-2; 7 nucleotides line up with TRBD1. The germline CDR1 and CDR2 sequences are LNHDA and SQIVND (reference sequence). V gave up 8 bases and J gave up 3 bases; unmatched junction bases: 6. This CDR3 contains 14 residues. The CDR3 DNA follows: TGTGCCAGTTCGGGACAGCTTTACACCGGGGAGCTGTTTTTT. Protein sequence: CASSGQLYTGELFF.

This chain links TRBV18 with TRBJ1-1; 8 bases are shared with TRBD1. The CDR3 totals 14 residues. Per the germline V gene, CDR1 is KGHSH and CDR2 is LQKENI. Losses at the gene ends were 3 bases for V and 0 bases for J; bases not matched to a gene: 0. CDR3 amino acids: CASSPTGVNTEAFF. The CDR3 DNA sequence: TGTGCCAGCTCACCGACAGGGGTGAACACTGAAGCTTTCTTT.

The genes are TRBV6-5 and TRBJ1-1; D not certain. CDR1 and CDR2 from the germline V gene are MNHEY and SVGAGI. Trimming stripped 6 bases from V and 7 bases from J, with 18 bases between. The length of the CDR3 is 14 residues. The CDR3 region is CASSSDNVLLEAFF. The CDR3 nucleotides are TGTGCCAGCAGCTCCGACAACGTTCTACTTGAAGCTTTCTTT.

This chain links TRBV28 with TRBJ2-3; 10 bases are shared with TRBD1. Germline V gene lookup returns CDR1 MDHEN and CDR2 SYDVKM. Unmatched junction bases numbered 4, after V lost 5 bases and J lost 5 bases. This CDR3 contains 14 residues. CDR3 amino acids: CASSQDRGKDTQYF. The CDR3 DNA reads as TGTGCCAGCAGTCAGGACAGGGGGAAAGATACGCAGTATTTT.

The J gene is TRBJ2-1, the V gene TRBV2, with D hard to call. This CDR3 comprises 14 residues. The V and J ends lost 6 bases and 0 bases respectively, with 9 bases between them. CDR1 is SNHLY, CDR2 FYNNEI, per germline. The CDR3 nucleotides are TGTGCCAGCAGCCCCCTAAGCTCCTACAATGAGCAGTTCTTC. It encodes CASSPLSSYNEQFF.

The rearrangement uses TRBV27 and TRBJ1-1; 9 nucleotides match TRBD1. This CDR3 contains 13 residues. CDR1 is MNHEY, CDR2 SMNVEV, per germline (reference sequence). V gave up 7 bases and J gave up 8 bases; unmatched junction bases: 8. This chain's CDR3 is CASKGQGFAEAFF. CDR3 in DNA: TGTGCCAGCAAGGGACAGGGTTTTGCCGAAGCTTTCTTT.

The chain couples TRBV6-6 to TRBJ1-4; D call uncertain. The CDR3 runs 13 residues. Germline V CDR1 and CDR2: MNHNY, SVGAGI (reference sequence). The V gene lost 0 bases and the J gene lost 7 bases, with 6 bases spanning the gap. In DNA form, the CDR3 reads TGTGCCAGCAGTTACTCATCGGGTGAAAAACTGTTTTTT. Its protein is CASSYSSGEKLFF.